Listed here are 23 T cell receptor beta chains from one sample, sequenced in a study of Ad26.COV2.S vaccination and SARS-CoV-2 variants. The treatment here: some 20 received Ad26.COV2.S at low or high dose, single or two shots; five or six received placebo; per-sample allocation not given. Sampling occurred on day 63 after the first vaccine or placebo injection. Only in-frame clones appear in the TCRdb table, and some are missing; sequencing was by immunoSEQ multiplex PCR. In the table there are approximately 450,000 clones, about 93% of which are singletons. The material sequenced was peripheral blood, taken in a trial of Ad26.COV2.S vaccine versus placebo. Receptor source: a person aged 18 to 59 who received the Ad26.COV2.S COVID-19 vaccine or a placebo.

J is TRBJ2-5 and V is TRBV7-9, with a weak D call TRBD1 (6 bases). Trimming took off 1 base at V and 2 bases at J, with 11 bases between the two ends. This CDR3 has 15 residues. Germline V lookup: CDR1 SEHNR, CDR2 FQNEAQ (reference sequence). CDR3 bases: TGTGCCAGCAGCTTAGGGCACAGGGAACAAGAGACCCAGTACTTC. It translates to CASSLGHREQETQYF.

V gene TRBV4-3 combines with J gene TRBJ2-1, with TRBD2 matching over 11 bases. This CDR3 has 18 amino acids. Germline CDR1 and CDR2: LGHNA and YSLEER. J was trimmed by 2 bases and V by 3 bases; bases with no gene match: 9. CDR3 sequence reads: CASSQETSGTNAYNEQFF. In nucleotides, the CDR3 is TGCGCCAGCAGCCAGGAGACTAGCGGGACCAACGCCTACAATGAGCAGTTCTTC.

The gene calls are TRBV9 and TRBJ2-1; the match to TRBD2 covers 8 bases. The CDR3 covers 18 residues. The trim removed 0 bases at V and 0 bases at J, leaving 8 bases unmatched. Germline lookup yields CDR1 SGDLS and CDR2 YYNGEE. CDR3 loop: CASSVVAGTSSSYNEQFF. CDR3 nucleotide sequence: TGTGCCAGCAGCGTAGTAGCGGGGACTTCGAGCTCCTACAATGAGCAGTTCTTC.

This chain connects TRBV6-5 to TRBJ2-5; 8 bases are a match to TRBD2. Germline-derived CDR1 and CDR2 are MNHEY and SVGAGI. J was trimmed by 1 base and V by 1 base; bases with no gene match: 5. The CDR3 consists of 16 residues. As DNA, the CDR3 is TGTGCCAGCAGTTACTGGAATAGCGGGGTCCAAGAGACCCAGTACTTC. Its translation: CASSYWNSGVQETQYF.

The V gene is TRBV5-5, the J gene TRBJ2-5; a weak D match, TRBD2 (6 bases). The CDR3 has 15 residues. The V end lost 0 bases, the J end lost 5 bases, and 14 bases lay between the germline ends. Germline CDR1 SGHKS, CDR2 YYEKEE (reference sequence). The CDR3 here is CASSLEGEVGETQYF. For the CDR3, the DNA is TGTGCCAGCAGCTTGGAAGGGGAGGTCGGGGAGACCCAGTACTTC.

The chain links TRBV19 to TRBJ2-1; TRBD1 matches 9 bases. The germline V gene encodes CDR1 LNHDA and CDR2 SQIVND (reference sequence). The CDR3 has 14 amino acids. Germline trimming cut 3 bases from V and 8 bases from J; bases unmatched to any gene: 5. The CDR3 coding sequence is TGTGCCAGTAGTATTACAGGGGGCATCGATGAGCAGTTCTTC. This encodes CASSITGGIDEQFF.

The CDR3 loop reads CATRDRREGLAFF. Here the CDR3 DNA reads TGTGCCACCAGGGACAGACGGGAGGGTTTGGCTTTCTTT. V usage is TRBV24-1 and J usage is TRBJ1-1; possible D gene TRBD1, 6 bases. The CDR3 is made up of 13 amino acids. Per germline, CDR1 KGHDR and CDR2 SFDVKD. V shed 7 bases and J shed 11 bases, with 19 bases lying between them.

The chain links TRBV19 to TRBJ2-1; TRBD1 or TRBD2 may be the D gene (5 bases each). The length of the CDR3 is 15 residues. In germline, CDR1 is LNHDA, CDR2 SQIVND (reference sequence). The V end lost 7 bases, the J end lost 4 bases, and 17 bases lay between the germline ends. The CDR3 loop reads CASMGPGAAYNEQFF. CDR3 nucleotides: TGTGCCAGTATGGGGCCCGGGGCAGCGTACAATGAGCAGTTCTTC.

The V gene is TRBV28, the J gene TRBJ1-2, with D tentatively TRBD1 (5 bases). The CDR3 consists of 18 residues. Trimming pared 4 bases from V and 0 bases from J, leaving 21 bases between. CDR1 is MDHEN and CDR2 is SYDVKM in the germline V gene. The CDR3 region is CASSSSAGGPLANYGYTF. Here the CDR3 DNA reads TGTGCCAGCAGTTCTAGCGCGGGGGGACCTTTAGCTAACTATGGCTACACCTTC.

This clone was seen just once. This sequence joins TRBV10-1 and TRBJ2-7; 7 bases line up with TRBD2. Germline-derived CDR1 and CDR2 are WNHNN and SYGVQD (reference sequence). After removal of 2 bases from V and 4 bases from J, the junction contained 11 bases not matched to a gene. This CDR3 is 16 amino acids long. CDR3 coding DNA: TGCGCCAGCAGTGAGGGGTGCGGGAGTCACCGGTACGAGCAGTACTTC. Residues: CASSEGCGSHRYEQYF.

This chain uses TRBV5-5 with TRBJ1-5; 11 bases fit TRBD1. CDR1 and CDR2 from the germline V gene are SGHKS and YYEKEE (reference sequence). The V gene end was trimmed by 1 base and the J gene end by 0 bases; junction bases not matched to a gene: 12. The CDR3 consists of 20 residues. The CDR3 DNA sequence: TGTGCCAGCAGCTTGCGTATCGGACAGGGGGCGAAGAGTAGCAATCAGCCCCAGCATTTT. Amino acid sequence: CASSLRIGQGAKSSNQPQHF. Filled out from reference TRBV5-5 and TRBJ1-5, the complete variable domain reads DAGVTQSPTHLIKTRGQQVTLRCSPISGHKSVSWYQQVLGQGPQFIFQYYEKEERGRGNFPDRFSARQFPNYSSELNVNALLLGDSALYLCASSLRIGQGAKSSNQPQHFGDGTRLSIL.

The chain has TRBV7-9 and TRBJ2-5, with TRBD2 matching over 8 bases. J gave up 3 bases and V 2 bases, and 11 bases lay outside the gene matches. Germline CDR1 is SEHNR and CDR2 is FQNEAQ (reference sequence). The CDR3 consists of 17 residues. The DNA for the CDR3 is TGTGCCAGCAGCTTACTAGAACTAGCGGTTAGTAAAGAGACCCAGTACTTC. Its protein is CASSLLELAVSKETQYF.

The V call is TRBV6-5, the J call TRBJ2-5; TRBD2 matches at 10 bases. Germline V gene sequence: CDR1 MNHEY, CDR2 SVGAGI. V lost 7 bases to trimming and J lost 4 bases; unmatched junction nucleotides: 6. The CDR3 consists of 14 residues. CDR3 bases: TGTGCCAGCACCAGCGGGAGGGAAGGAGAGACCCAGTACTTC. It is translated as CASTSGREGETQYF.

This chain links TRBV4-2 with TRBJ2-1; 13 nucleotides line up with TRBD2. With V trimmed by 0 bases and J by 8 bases, 7 bases remained unmatched. This CDR3 has 17 residues. The V gene's germline CDR1 is LGHNA and CDR2 YNFKEQ. CDR3 sequence: CASSQEGTSGVLHEQFF. In DNA, the CDR3 is TGTGCCAGCAGCCAAGAAGGGACTAGCGGGGTCTTGCATGAGCAGTTCTTC.

The chain couples TRBV7-2 to TRBJ1-5; no clear D. The germline V and J ends were trimmed by 1 base and 0 bases, with 10 bases remaining between them. The germline CDR1 and CDR2 sequences are SGHTA and FQGNSA. This CDR3 is built from 16 residues. The CDR3 DNA is TGTGCCAGCAGCTTAGTCGGGTTCGGTAGCAATCAGCCCCAGCATTTT. This codes for CASSLVGFGSNQPQHF. Based on the CDR3 plus reference TRBV7-2 and TRBJ1-5, the full variable domain is GAGVSQSPSNKVTEKGKDVELRCDPISGHTALYWYRQSLGQGLEFLIYFQGNSAPDKSGLPSDRFSAERTGGSVSTLTIQRTQQEDSAVYLCASSLVGFGSNQPQHFGDGTRLSIL.

V is TRBV12-5 and J is TRBJ1-2; D perhaps matches TRBD1 (5 bases). Germline V lookup: CDR1 LGHNT, CDR2 FRNRAP. Trimming removed 4 bases from V and 3 bases from J, with 9 bases in between. The CDR3 length is 13 residues. The CDR3 DNA reads TGTGCTAGTGGTTGGGGCTTGGACTATGGCTACACCTTC. Translation gives CASGWGLDYGYTF.

This rearrangement joins TRBV28 to TRBJ1-5, with D tentatively TRBD1 (5 bases). Deletions cut 7 bases from V and 11 bases from J, with 12 bases between. The CDR3 contains 11 residues. The germline V gene encodes CDR1 MDHEN and CDR2 SYDVKM. The CDR3 loop is CASTTGGSQHF. CDR3 DNA sequence: TGTGCCAGCACCACGGGGGGGTCCCAGCATTTT.

For this clone: This CDR3 is also generated by other DNA sequences in the sample. The CDR3, as DNA: TGTGCCAGCAGCCAAGGACTAGCGGGAGGATACGAGCAGTACTTC. Amino acid sequence: CASSQGLAGGYEQYF. The gene calls are TRBV3-1 (or the pseudogene TRBV3-2) and TRBJ2-7, with TRBD2 matching over 13 bases. Germline trimming cut 1 base from V and 4 bases from J; bases unmatched to any gene: 1. CDR1 is LGHDT and CDR2 is YNNKEL in the germline V gene (reference sequence). CDR3 length: 15 residues.

The gene calls are TRBV3-1 (or the pseudogene TRBV3-2) and TRBJ1-2, with a tentative D call TRBD1 (6 bases). V lost 5 bases, J lost 8 bases, and 21 bases lay in between. The CDR3 has 15 residues. From germline, CDR1 is LGHDT and CDR2 YNNKEL (reference sequence). CDR3 amino acids: CASSSPRQDPQGYTF. In DNA, the CDR3 is TGTGCCAGCAGCTCCCCTCGACAGGACCCTCAGGGCTACACCTTC.

This chain links TRBV3-1 (or the pseudogene TRBV3-2) with TRBJ2-7; 9 bases are shared with TRBD1. This CDR3 spans 16 amino acids. Per the germline V gene, CDR1 is LGHDT and CDR2 is YNNKEL (reference sequence). The V gene end was trimmed by 4 bases and the J gene end by 1 base; junction bases not matched to a gene: 8. The DNA for the CDR3 is TGTGCCAGCAGCCGCATAATAGGACAGGGGTCCTACGAGCAGTACTTC. Translation: CASSRIIGQGSYEQYF.

The rearrangement links TRBV6-2 or TRBV6-3 to TRBJ2-1, with D possibly matching TRBD1 (5 bases). V was shortened by 6 bases and J by 6 bases, with 9 bases between the two germline ends. This CDR3 spans 12 amino acids. The germline CDR1 and CDR2 sequences are MNHEY and SVGEGT. Here the CDR3 reads CASSRQFNEQFF. The CDR3 DNA reads TGTGCCAGCAGCCGACAGTTCAATGAGCAGTTCTTC.

V is TRBV5-1 and J is TRBJ2-7; no firm D call. The germline gives CDR1 SGHRS, CDR2 YFSETQ. The CDR3 contains 14 residues. The ends were cut back, 0 bases at V and 4 bases at J, with 11 bases in the middle. CDR3 DNA: TGCGCCAGCAGCTTGGGAGACGTGGTTTACGAGCAGTACTTC. This codes for CASSLGDVVYEQYF.

V and J are TRBV11-2 and TRBJ2-3; D is perhaps TRBD2 (6 bases). Trimming took off 1 base at V and 14 bases at J, with 16 bases between the two ends. This CDR3 has 13 amino acids. CDR1 and CDR2 from the germline V gene are SGHAT and FQNNGV. The CDR3 DNA reads as TGTGCCAGCAGCTTAGGGGGAGGCCAGGGAATGTATTTT. Translating gives CASSLGGGQGMYF.